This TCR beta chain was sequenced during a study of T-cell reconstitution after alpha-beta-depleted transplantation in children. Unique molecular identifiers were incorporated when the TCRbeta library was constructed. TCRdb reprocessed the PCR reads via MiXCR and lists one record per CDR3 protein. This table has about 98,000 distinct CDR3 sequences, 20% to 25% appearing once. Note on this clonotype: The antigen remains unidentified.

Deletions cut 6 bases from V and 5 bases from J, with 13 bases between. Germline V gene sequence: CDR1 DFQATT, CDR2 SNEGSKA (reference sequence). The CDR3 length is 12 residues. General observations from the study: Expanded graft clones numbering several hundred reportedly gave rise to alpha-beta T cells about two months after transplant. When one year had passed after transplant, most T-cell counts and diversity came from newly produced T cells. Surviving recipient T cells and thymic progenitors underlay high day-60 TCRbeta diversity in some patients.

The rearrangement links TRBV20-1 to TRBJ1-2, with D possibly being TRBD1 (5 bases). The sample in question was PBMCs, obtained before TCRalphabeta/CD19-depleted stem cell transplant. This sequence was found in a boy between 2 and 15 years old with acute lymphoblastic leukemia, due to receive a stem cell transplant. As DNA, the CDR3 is TGCAGTGCCAGGCCAGGGAAGTATGGCTACACCTTC. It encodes CSARPGKYGYTF.